This T cell receptor beta chain was captured by sequencing in a study of technical replicates of blood from four donors. This CDR3 has 19 amino acids. Germline values: CDR1 SGHVS, CDR2 FNYEAQ. Trimming took 3 bases from V and 4 from J; bases not matched to a gene: 12. TCRdb keeps only in-frame clones here, not all; method: immunoSEQ multiplex PCR. The sample records under 90,000 clones, about nine tenths being singletons. The chain recombines TRBV7-6 with TRBJ2-7; TRBD2 matches at 16 bases. Specimen: T cells isolated from PBMCs. This sequence originates from a human donor in good health. CDR3 nucleotide sequence: TGTGCCAGCAGCTTCAACCCCCAGGGACTAGCGGGGGGGCTATACGAGCAGTACTTC. Translating gives CASSFNPQGLAGGLYEQYF. The full variable domain, with the rest looked up from reference TRBV7-6 and TRBJ2-7, is GAGVSQSPRYKVTKRGQDVALRCDPISGHVSLYWYRQALGQGPEFLTYFNYEAQQDKSGLPNDRFSAERPEGSISTLTIQRTEQRDSAMYRCASSFNPQGLAGGLYEQYFGPGTRLTVT.